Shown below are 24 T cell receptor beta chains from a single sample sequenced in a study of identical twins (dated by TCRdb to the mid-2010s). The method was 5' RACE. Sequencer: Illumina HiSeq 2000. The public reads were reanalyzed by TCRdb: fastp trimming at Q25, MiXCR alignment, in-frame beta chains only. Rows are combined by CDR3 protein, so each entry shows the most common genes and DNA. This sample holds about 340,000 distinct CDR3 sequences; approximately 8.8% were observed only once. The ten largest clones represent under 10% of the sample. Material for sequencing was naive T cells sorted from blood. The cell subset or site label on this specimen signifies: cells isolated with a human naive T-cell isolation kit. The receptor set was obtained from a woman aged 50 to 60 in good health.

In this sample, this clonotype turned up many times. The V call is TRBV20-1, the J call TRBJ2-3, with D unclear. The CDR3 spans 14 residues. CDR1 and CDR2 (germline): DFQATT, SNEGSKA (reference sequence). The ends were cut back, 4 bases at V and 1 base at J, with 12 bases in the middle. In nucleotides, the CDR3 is TGCAGTGCTACCGGGCCACCCCGCACAGATACGCAGTATTTT. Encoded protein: CSATGPPRTDTQYF.

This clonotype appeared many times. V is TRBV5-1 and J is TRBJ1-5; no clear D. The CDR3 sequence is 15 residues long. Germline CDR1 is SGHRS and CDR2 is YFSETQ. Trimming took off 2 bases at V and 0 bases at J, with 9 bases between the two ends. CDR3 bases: TGCGCCAGCAGCTTAGACCCAGATAGCAATCAGCCCCAGCATTTT. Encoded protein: CASSLDPDSNQPQHF. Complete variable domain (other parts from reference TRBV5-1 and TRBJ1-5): KAGVTQTPRYLIKTRGQQVTLSCSPISGHRSVSWYQQTPGQGLQFLFEYFSETQRNKGNFPGRFSGRQFSNSRSEMNVSTLELGDSALYLCASSLDPDSNQPQHFGDGTRLSIL.

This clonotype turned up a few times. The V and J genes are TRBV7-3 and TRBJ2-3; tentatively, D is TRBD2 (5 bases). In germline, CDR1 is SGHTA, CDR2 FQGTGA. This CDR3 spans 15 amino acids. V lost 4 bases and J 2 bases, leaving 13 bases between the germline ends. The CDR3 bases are TGTGCCAGCAGCTCGGGGATTCCGTCCACAGATACGCAGTATTTT. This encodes CASSSGIPSTDTQYF.

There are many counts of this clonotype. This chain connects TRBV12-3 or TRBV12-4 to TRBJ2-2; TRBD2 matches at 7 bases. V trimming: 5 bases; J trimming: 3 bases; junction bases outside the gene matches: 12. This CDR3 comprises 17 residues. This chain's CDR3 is CASSVRLAGPYTGELFF. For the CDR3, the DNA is TGTGCCAGCAGTGTCCGACTAGCAGGGCCTTACACCGGGGAGCTGTTTTTT.

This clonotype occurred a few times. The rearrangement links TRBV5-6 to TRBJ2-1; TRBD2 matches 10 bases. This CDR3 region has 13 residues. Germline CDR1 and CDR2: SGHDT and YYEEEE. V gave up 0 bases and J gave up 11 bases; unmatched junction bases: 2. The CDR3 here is CASSLASGSQQFF. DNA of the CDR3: TGTGCCAGCAGCTTGGCTAGCGGGAGCCAGCAGTTCTTC.

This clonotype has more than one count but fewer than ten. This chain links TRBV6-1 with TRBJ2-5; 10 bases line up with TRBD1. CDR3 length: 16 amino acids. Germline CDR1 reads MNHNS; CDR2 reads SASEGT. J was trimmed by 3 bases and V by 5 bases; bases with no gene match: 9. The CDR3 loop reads CASSRWTGGKEETQYF. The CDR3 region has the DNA TGTGCCAGCAGTAGATGGACAGGGGGGAAGGAAGAGACCCAGTACTTC.

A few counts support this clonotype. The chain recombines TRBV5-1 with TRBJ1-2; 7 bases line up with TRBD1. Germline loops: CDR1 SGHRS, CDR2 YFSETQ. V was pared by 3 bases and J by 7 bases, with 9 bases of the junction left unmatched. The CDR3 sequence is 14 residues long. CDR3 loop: CASSSDRAVSGYTF. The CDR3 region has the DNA TGCGCCAGCAGCTCCGACAGGGCGGTCAGTGGCTACACCTTC.

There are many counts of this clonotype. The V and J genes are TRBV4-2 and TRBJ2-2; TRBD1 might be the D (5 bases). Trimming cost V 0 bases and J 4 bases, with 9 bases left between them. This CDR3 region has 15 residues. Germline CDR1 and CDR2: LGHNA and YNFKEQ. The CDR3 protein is CASSQDRQGTGELFF. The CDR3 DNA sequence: TGTGCCAGCAGCCAAGATCGGCAGGGCACCGGGGAGCTGTTTTTT.

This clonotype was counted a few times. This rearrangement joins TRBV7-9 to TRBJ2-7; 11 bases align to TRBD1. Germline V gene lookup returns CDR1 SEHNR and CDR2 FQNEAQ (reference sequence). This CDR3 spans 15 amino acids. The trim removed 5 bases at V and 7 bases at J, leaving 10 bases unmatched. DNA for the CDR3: TGTGCCAGCAGCCATACCGGGACAGGGGGAAATGAGCAGTACTTC. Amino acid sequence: CASSHTGTGGNEQYF.

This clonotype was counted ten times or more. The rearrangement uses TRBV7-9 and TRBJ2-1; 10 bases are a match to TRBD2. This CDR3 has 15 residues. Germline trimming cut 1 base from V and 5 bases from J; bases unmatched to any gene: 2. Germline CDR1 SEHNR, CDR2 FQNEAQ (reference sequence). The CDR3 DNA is TGTGCCAGCAGCTTAGGGACTAGCGGAAACAATGAGCAGTTCTTC. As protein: CASSLGTSGNNEQFF.

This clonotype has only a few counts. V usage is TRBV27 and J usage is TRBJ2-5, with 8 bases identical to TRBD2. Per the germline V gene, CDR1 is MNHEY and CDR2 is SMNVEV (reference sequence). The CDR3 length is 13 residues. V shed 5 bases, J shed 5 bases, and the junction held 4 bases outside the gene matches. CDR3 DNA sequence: TGTGCCAGCAGTATTGAGCGGGGGGAGACCCAGTACTTC. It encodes CASSIERGETQYF.

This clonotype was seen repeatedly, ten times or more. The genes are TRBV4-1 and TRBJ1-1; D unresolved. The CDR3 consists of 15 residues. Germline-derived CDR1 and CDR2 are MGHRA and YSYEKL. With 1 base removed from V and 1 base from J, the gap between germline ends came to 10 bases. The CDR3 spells CASSQGDSRNTEAFF. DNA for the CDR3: TGCGCCAGCAGCCAAGGGGATTCGAGGAACACTGAAGCTTTCTTT.

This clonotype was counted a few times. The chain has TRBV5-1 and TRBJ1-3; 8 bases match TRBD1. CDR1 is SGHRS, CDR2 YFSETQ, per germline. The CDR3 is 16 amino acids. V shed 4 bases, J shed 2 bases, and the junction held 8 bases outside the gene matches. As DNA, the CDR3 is TGCGCCAGCAGCCGGGGGGAGGACAGGGCTGGAAACACCATATATTTT. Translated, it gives CASSRGEDRAGNTIYF.

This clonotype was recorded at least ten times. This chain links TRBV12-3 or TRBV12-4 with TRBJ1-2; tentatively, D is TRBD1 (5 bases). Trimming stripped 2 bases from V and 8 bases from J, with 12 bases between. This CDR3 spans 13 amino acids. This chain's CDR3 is CASSLQDSSGYTF. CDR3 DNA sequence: TGTGCCAGCAGTTTACAAGACAGCAGCGGCTACACCTTC.

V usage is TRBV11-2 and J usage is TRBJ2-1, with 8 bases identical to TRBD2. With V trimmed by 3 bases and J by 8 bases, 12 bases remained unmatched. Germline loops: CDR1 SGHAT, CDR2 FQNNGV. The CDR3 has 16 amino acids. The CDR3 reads CASSLKGSGRGHEQFF. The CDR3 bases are TGTGCCAGCAGCTTGAAAGGCAGCGGGAGAGGGCATGAGCAGTTCTTC.

This CDR3 reads CATSDHQTGYNEQFF. In nucleotides, the CDR3 is TGTGCCACCAGTGACCACCAGACAGGTTACAATGAGCAGTTCTTC. The chain carries TRBV24-1 and TRBJ2-1; D is perhaps TRBD1 (6 bases). Trimming pared 4 bases from V and 4 bases from J, leaving 13 bases between. This CDR3 has 15 residues. Germline CDR1 reads KGHDR; CDR2 reads SFDVKD.

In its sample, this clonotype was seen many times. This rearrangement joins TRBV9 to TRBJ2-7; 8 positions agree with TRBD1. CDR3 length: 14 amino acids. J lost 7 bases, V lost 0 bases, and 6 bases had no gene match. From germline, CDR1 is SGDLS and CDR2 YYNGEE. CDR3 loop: CASSVGTGYREQYF. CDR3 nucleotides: TGTGCCAGCAGCGTAGGGACAGGGTACAGGGAGCAGTACTTC.

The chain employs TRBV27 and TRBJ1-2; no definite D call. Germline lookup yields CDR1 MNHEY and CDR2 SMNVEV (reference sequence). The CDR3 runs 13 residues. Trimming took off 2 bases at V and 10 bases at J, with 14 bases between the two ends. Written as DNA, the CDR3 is TGTGCCAGCAGTTTAGGTCTGGGCAGACCCTACACCTTC. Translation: CASSLGLGRPYTF.

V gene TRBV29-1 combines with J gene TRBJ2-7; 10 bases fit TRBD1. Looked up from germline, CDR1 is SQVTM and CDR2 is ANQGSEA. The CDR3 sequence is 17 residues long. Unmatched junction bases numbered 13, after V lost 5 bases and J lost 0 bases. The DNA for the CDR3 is TGCAGCGTTCGCGGGACAGGGGACCTTATCAGCTCCTACGAGCAGTACTTC. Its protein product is CSVRGTGDLISSYEQYF.

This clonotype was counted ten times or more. DNA for the CDR3: TGCAGCGGGGGGGCGAGCTCCTACGAGCAGTACTTC. The encoded protein is CSGGASSYEQYF. The chain joins TRBV29-1 to TRBJ2-7; D may correspond to TRBD1 or TRBD2 (6 bases each). The germline V and J ends were trimmed by 7 bases and 0 bases, with 10 bases remaining between them. The CDR3 consists of 12 residues. CDR1 and CDR2 (germline): SQVTM, ANQGSEA.

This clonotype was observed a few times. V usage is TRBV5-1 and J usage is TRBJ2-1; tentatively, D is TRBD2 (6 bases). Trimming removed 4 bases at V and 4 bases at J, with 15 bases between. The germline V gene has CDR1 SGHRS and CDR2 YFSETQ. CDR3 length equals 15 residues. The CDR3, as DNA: TGCGCCAGCAGCCGATCCATAGCGGATTACAATGAGCAGTTCTTC. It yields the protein CASSRSIADYNEQFF.

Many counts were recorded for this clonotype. The CDR3 reads CSARDFTGGSFTDTQYF. CDR3 nucleotides: TGCAGTGCTAGAGATTTTACGGGAGGGAGCTTCACAGATACGCAGTATTTT. The V gene is TRBV20-1, the J gene TRBJ2-3, with 8 bases identical to TRBD2. The junction had 10 bases not matched to a gene; V was cut back by 0 bases and J by 2 bases. The CDR3 totals 17 residues. Per germline, CDR1 DFQATT and CDR2 SNEGSKA (reference sequence).

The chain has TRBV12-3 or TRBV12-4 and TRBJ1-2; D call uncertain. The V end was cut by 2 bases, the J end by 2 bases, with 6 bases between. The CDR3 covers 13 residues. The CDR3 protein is CASSLKLNYGYTF. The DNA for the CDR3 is TGTGCCAGCAGTTTAAAACTGAACTATGGCTACACCTTC.

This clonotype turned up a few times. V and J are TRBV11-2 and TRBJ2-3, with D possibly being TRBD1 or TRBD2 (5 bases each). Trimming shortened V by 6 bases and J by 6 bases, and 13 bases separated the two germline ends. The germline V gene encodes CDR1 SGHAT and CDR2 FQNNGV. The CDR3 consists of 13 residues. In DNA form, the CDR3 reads TGTGCCAGCAGAAGGACTGGGACGGATACGCAGTATTTT. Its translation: CASRRTGTDTQYF.